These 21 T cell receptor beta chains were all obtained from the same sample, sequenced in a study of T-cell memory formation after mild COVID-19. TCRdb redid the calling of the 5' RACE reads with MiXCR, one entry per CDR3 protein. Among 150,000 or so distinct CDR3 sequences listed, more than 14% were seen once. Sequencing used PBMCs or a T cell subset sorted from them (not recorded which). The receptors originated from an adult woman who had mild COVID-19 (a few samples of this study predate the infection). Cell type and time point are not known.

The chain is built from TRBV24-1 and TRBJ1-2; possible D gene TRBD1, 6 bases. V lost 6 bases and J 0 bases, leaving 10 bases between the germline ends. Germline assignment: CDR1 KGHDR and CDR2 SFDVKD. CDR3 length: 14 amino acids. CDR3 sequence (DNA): TGTGCCACCAGTCCTACAGGGTCTAACTATGGCTACACCTTC. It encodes CATSPTGSNYGYTF.

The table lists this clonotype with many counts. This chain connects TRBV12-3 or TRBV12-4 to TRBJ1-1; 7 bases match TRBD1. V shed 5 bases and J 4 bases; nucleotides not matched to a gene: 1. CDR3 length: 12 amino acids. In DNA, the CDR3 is TGTGCCAGCAGTCCAGGGGGCACTGAAGCTTTCTTT. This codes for CASSPGGTEAFF.

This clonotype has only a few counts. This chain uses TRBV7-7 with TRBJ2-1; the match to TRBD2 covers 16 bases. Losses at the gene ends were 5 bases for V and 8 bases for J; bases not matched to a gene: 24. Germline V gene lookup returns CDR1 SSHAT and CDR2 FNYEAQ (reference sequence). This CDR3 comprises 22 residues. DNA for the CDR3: TGTGCCAGCAGCGCATCGGGACTAGCGGGGGGGCCGTGCAATGCCCCCGAAGATGAGCAGTTCTTC. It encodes CASSASGLAGGPCNAPEDEQFF.

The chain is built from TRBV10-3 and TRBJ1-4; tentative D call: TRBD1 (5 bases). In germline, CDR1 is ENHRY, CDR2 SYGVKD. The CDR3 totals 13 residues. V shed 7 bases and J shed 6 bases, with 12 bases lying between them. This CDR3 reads CAINEPGDEKLFF. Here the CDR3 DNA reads TGTGCCATCAACGAACCGGGGGATGAAAAACTGTTTTTT.

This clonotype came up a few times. CDR3 bases: TGCAGCGTTGACCCGTGGTACCTGAGCTCCTACAATGAGCAGTTCTTC. Encoded protein: CSVDPWYLSSYNEQFF. The chain links TRBV29-1 to TRBJ2-1, with D unresolved. Germline loops: CDR1 SQVTM, CDR2 ANQGSEA. This CDR3 region has 16 residues. The germline V and J ends were trimmed by 3 bases and 0 bases, with 15 bases remaining between them.

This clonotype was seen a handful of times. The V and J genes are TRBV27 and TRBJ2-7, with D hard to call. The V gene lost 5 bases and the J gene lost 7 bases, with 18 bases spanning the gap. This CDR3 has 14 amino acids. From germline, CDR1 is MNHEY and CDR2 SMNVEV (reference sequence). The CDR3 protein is CASSVGLGIGEQYF. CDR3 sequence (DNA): TGTGCCAGCAGTGTAGGTCTCGGTATCGGGGAGCAGTACTTC.

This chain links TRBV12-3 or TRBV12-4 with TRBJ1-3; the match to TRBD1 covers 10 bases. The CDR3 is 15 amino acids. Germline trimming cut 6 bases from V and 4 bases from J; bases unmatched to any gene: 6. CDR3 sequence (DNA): TGTGCCAGCAGCGTTTCGACAGGGGGCGGAAACACCATATATTTT. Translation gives CASSVSTGGGNTIYF.

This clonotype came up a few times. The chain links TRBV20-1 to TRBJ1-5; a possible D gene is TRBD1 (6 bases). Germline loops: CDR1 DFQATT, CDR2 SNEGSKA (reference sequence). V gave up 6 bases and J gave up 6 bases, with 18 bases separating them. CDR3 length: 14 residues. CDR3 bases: TGCAGTGCAACCCCAGGGGCGGGAGGTCAGCCCCAGCATTTT. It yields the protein CSATPGAGGQPQHF.

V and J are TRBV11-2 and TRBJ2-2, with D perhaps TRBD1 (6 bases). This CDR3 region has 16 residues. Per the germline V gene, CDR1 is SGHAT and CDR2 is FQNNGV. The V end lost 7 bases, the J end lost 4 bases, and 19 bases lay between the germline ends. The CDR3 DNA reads TGTGCCAGCACCCCCCAGGGGCAGGTATTCACCGGGGAGCTGTTTTTT. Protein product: CASTPQGQVFTGELFF.

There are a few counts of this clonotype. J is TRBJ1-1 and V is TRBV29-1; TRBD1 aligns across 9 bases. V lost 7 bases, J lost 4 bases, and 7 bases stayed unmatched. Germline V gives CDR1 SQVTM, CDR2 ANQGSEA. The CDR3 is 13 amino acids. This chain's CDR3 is CSATTGGSTEAFF. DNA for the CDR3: TGCAGCGCAACGACAGGGGGAAGCACTGAAGCTTTCTTT.

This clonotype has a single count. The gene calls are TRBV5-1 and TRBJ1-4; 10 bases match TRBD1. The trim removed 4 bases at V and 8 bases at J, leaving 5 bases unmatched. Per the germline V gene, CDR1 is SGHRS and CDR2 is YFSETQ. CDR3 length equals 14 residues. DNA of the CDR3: TGCGCCAGCAGCCCCGGGACAGGGGAGGAAAAACTGTTTTTT. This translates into CASSPGTGEEKLFF.

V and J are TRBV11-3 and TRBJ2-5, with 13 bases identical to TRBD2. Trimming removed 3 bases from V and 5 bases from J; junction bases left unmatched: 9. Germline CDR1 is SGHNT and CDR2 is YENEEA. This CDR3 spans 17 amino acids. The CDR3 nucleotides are TGTGCCAGCAGCTTCCGGACTAGCGGGAGAGTGGCGGAGACCCAGTACTTC. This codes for CASSFRTSGRVAETQYF.

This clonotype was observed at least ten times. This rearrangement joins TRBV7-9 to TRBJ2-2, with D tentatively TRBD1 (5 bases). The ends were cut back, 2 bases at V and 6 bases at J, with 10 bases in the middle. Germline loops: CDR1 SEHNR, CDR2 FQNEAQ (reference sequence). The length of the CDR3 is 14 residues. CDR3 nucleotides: TGTGCCAGCAGCTTATTGCAGGGATCCGGGGAGCTGTTTTTT. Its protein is CASSLLQGSGELFF. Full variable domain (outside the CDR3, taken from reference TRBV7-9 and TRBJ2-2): DTGVSQNPRHKITKRGQNVTFRCDPISEHNRLYWYRQTLGQGPEFLTYFQNEAQLEKSRLLSDRFSAERPKGSFSTLEIQRTEQGDSAMYLCASSLLQGSGELFFGEGSRLTVL.

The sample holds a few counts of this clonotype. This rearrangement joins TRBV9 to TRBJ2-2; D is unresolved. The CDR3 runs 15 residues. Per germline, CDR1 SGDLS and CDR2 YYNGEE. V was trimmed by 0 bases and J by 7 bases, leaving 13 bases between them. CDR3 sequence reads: CASSVGLAPIGELFF. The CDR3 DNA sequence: TGTGCCAGCAGCGTAGGACTCGCCCCCATCGGGGAGCTGTTTTTT.

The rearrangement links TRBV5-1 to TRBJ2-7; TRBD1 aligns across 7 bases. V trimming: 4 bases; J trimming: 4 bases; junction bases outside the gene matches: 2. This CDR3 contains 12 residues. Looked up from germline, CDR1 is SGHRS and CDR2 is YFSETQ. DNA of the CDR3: TGCGCCAGCAGCCCGGGACAGTACGAGCAGTACTTC. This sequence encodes CASSPGQYEQYF.

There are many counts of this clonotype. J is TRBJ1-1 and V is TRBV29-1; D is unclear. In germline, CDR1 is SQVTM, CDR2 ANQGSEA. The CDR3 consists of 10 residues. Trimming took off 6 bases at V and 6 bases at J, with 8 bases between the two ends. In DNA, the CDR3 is TGCAGCGTCGAACGAGCTGAAGCTTTCTTT. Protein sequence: CSVERAEAFF.

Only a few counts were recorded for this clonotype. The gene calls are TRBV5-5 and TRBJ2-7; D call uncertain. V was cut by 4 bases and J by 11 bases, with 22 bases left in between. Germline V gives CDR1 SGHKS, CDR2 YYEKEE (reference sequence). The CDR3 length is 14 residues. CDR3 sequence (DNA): TGTGCCAGCAGCCCTCCACCTGGTACAGACTGGAAGTACTTC. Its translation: CASSPPPGTDWKYF. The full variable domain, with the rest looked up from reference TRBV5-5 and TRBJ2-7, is DAGVTQSPTHLIKTRGQQVTLRCSPISGHKSVSWYQQVLGQGPQFIFQYYEKEERGRGNFPDRFSARQFPNYSSELNVNALLLGDSALYLCASSPPPGTDWKYFGPGTRLTVT.

CDR3 loop: CASSLSAGGVETQYF. The CDR3 DNA reads TGTGCCAGCAGTTTATCTGCCGGGGGCGTGGAGACCCAGTACTTC. The chain employs TRBV27 and TRBJ2-5; D is possibly TRBD1 or TRBD2 (6 bases each). Trimming took 0 bases from V and 5 from J, leaving 13 bases between them. CDR3 length equals 15 residues. Germline V lookup: CDR1 MNHEY, CDR2 SMNVEV (reference sequence).

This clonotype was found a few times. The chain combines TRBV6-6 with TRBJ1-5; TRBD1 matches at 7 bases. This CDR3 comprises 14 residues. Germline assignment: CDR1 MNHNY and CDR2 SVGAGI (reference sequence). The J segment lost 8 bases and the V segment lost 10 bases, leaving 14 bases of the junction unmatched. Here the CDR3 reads CATGGGRSFEPQHF. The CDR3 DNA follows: TGTGCCACAGGGGGAGGCAGATCCTTTGAGCCCCAGCATTTT.

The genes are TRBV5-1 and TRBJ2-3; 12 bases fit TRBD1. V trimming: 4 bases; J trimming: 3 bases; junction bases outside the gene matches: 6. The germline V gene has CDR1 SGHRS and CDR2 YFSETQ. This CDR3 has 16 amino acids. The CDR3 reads CASSLGQGAPTDTQYF. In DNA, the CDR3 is TGCGCCAGCAGCCTGGGACAGGGGGCGCCGACAGATACGCAGTATTTT.

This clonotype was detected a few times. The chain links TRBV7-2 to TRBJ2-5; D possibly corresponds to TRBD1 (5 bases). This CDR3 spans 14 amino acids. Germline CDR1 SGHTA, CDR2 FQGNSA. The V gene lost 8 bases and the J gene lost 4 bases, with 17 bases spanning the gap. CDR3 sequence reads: CASWPTVSIETQYF. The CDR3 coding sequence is TGTGCCAGCTGGCCGACAGTCTCTATAGAGACCCAGTACTTC.